This record concerns one TCR beta chain sequence. Using immunoSEQ multiplex PCR, the repertoire was profiled, and TCRdb retains in-frame clones only, with some absent. The data show around 140,000 clones, over 75% seen once. This sample is part of a study of OX40 agonist ivuxolimab in advanced cancers. This CDR3 comprises 15 residues. The ends lost 2 bases at V and 10 bases at J; junction bases unmatched: 4. The specimen was CD4+ or CD8+ T cells sorted from blood, collected in a trial of the OX40 agonist ivuxolimab. This sequence joins TRBV23-1 and TRBJ2-1; 14 bases match TRBD2. TRBV23-1 falls under the ORF class, with uncertain function. This sequence originates from an adult with an advanced solid tumor such as melanoma, head and neck, liver or kidney cancer. This CDR3 is CASSQRRLAGGEQFF. CDR3 coding DNA: TGCGCCAGCAGTCAACGCAGACTAGCGGGAGGGGAGCAGTTCTTC.